The TCR beta chain described here comes from a study of beta chain features in type 1 diabetes. About the study: When patients were set against healthy donors, age, gender and cell yields were similar. Study observations and caveats: The study notes PCR might favor shorter templates equally in patients and controls.

Since all of the isolated RNA was reverse transcribed, expressed TCRB transcripts were what got sequenced. Generated by immunoSEQ multiplex PCR, the TCRdb table keeps only in-frame clones and is missing some. This table has about 470,000 clones, around 28% appearing once. All of the sorted populations showed purity greater than 95%. The CDR3 contains 13 residues. Looked up from germline, CDR1 is SEHNR and CDR2 is FQNEAQ (reference sequence). V dropped 2 bases and J dropped 7 bases, with 8 bases sitting between them. This clone showed up just a few times. Its specificity is unknown. Input material: naive CD4+ T cells from blood. The genes are TRBV7-9 and TRBJ2-2; D is ambiguous. This TCR derives from a man younger than 35 in good health. Here the CDR3 DNA reads TGTGCCAGCAGCTTAATTGTGATCGGGGAGCTGTTTTTT. Translated, it gives CASSLIVIGELFF.